This T cell receptor beta chain appears in the sequencing data of a study of blood T cell repertoires in COVID-19. The germline gives CDR1 SGHTA, CDR2 FQGNSA. This CDR3 has 15 residues. Unmatched junction bases numbered 7, after V lost 4 bases and J lost 4 bases. The table came from immunoSEQ multiplex PCR; TCRdb's copy has only in-frame clones and leaves some out. The sample shows more than 35,000 clones, over 75% of them seen only once. The V and J genes are TRBV7-2 and TRBJ2-5; 9 bases map to TRBD2. Sequenced: peripheral blood. The TCR originated in a man aged 55 to 70 with active COVID-19. CDR3 loop: CASSYGAGGPETQYF. As DNA, the CDR3 is TGTGCCAGCAGCTACGGGGCGGGAGGGCCAGAGACCCAGTACTTC.